These 15 T cell receptor beta chains originate from one sample sequenced in a study of blood T cell repertoires in COVID-19. Profiled with immunoSEQ multiplex PCR; TCRdb holds only in-frame clones, not every one. The table lists 150,000 to 160,000 clones, over 60% of them singletons. The sequencing input was peripheral blood. These receptor sequences come from a man older than 75 with acute or convalescent COVID-19.

This chain links TRBV5-6 with TRBJ1-5, with a weak D call TRBD1 (5 bases). Trimming cost V 2 bases and J 4 bases, with 13 bases left between them. The CDR3 is 15 amino acids. The germline CDR1 and CDR2 sequences are SGHDT and YYEEEE. This CDR3 is CASSLRGPANQPQHF. Written as DNA, the CDR3 is TGTGCCAGCAGCTTAAGGGGTCCGGCAAATCAGCCCCAGCATTTT.

This clone was seen more than once but under ten times. The CDR3 spells CASMRGRNSPLHF. As DNA, the CDR3 is TGTGCCAGCATGCGGGGCCGTAATTCACCCCTCCACTTT. V and J are TRBV28 and TRBJ1-6, with D possibly matching TRBD1 (5 bases). Germline V CDR1 and CDR2: MDHEN, SYDVKM. The CDR3 sequence is 13 residues long. Trimming shortened V by 7 bases and J by 6 bases, and 10 bases separated the two germline ends.

The V and J genes are TRBV18 and TRBJ1-5; 8 bases match TRBD1. The germline V gene encodes CDR1 KGHSH and CDR2 LQKENI. Trimming removed 1 base from V and 14 bases from J; junction bases left unmatched: 4. The CDR3 has 12 amino acids. CDR3 sequence: CASSPQRDRKHF. DNA of the CDR3: TGTGCCAGCTCACCACAAAGGGACAGGAAGCATTTT. Based on the CDR3 plus reference TRBV18 and TRBJ1-5, the full variable domain is NAGVMQNPRHLVRRRGQEARLRCSPMKGHSHVYWYRQLPEEGLKFMVYLQKENIIDESGMPKERFSAEFPKEGPSILRIQQVVRGDSAAYFCASSPQRDRKHFGDGTRLSIL.

Only a few counts were recorded for this clone. Other DNA sequences in this sample translate to the same CDR3. The V call is TRBV18, the J call TRBJ1-5, with TRBD1 identical over 10 bases. The germline V gene has CDR1 KGHSH and CDR2 LQKENI. Trimming took 0 bases from V and 4 from J; bases not matched to a gene: 0. The CDR3 is 15 amino acids. CDR3 in DNA: TGTGCCAGCTCACCACCGGGACAGGGGAATCAGCCCCAGCATTTT. Translated, it gives CASSPPGQGNQPQHF. The whole variable domain, filled in from reference TRBV18 and TRBJ1-5, reads NAGVMQNPRHLVRRRGQEARLRCSPMKGHSHVYWYRQLPEEGLKFMVYLQKENIIDESGMPKERFSAEFPKEGPSILRIQQVVRGDSAAYFCASSPPGQGNQPQHFGDGTRLSIL.

This chain links TRBV20-1 with TRBJ1-6, with 11 bases that match TRBD1. The germline gives CDR1 DFQATT, CDR2 SNEGSKA (reference sequence). The CDR3 contains 15 residues. The ends lost 3 bases at V and 8 bases at J; junction bases unmatched: 6. The DNA for the CDR3 is TGCAGTGCTAGTGACCGGGGACAGGGGGATTCACCCCTCCACTTT. Its translation: CSASDRGQGDSPLHF.

This chain connects TRBV7-8 to TRBJ2-1; D not certain. There are 15 residues in the CDR3. V was trimmed by 5 bases and J by 2 bases, leaving 13 bases between them. The germline V gene has CDR1 SGHVS and CDR2 FQNEAQ. The CDR3 loop is CASSPAAATYNEQFF. In nucleotides, the CDR3 is TGTGCCAGCAGCCCCGCGGCCGCGACCTACAATGAGCAGTTCTTC.

Only one count was recorded for this clone. The CDR3 is CASSRTSGGEKQFF. The CDR3, as DNA: TGTGCCAGCAGTCGGACTAGCGGGGGCGAAAAGCAGTTCTTC. The gene calls are TRBV2 and TRBJ2-1; 13 bases are shared with TRBD2. Trimming took 5 bases from V and 11 from J; bases not matched to a gene: 6. The length of the CDR3 is 14 residues. Germline V gene data show CDR1 as SNHLY and CDR2 as FYNNEI.

The chain carries TRBV6-5 and TRBJ2-4, with D possibly being TRBD1 (5 bases). CDR1 is MNHEY, CDR2 SVGAGI, per germline. V was trimmed by 5 bases and J by 5 bases, leaving 16 bases between them. The CDR3 has 15 residues. The CDR3 here is CASSRGWQGENIQYF. Here the CDR3 DNA reads TGTGCCAGCAGTAGGGGCTGGCAGGGCGAAAACATTCAGTACTTC.

The sample holds a few counts of this clone. The chain employs TRBV9 and TRBJ2-7; a possible D gene is TRBD2 (6 bases). The CDR3 spans 13 residues. Germline CDR1 and CDR2: SGDLS and YYNGEE. In DNA form, the CDR3 reads TGTGCCAGCAGCGTAGTCACCCCGGCAGGGAGGCACGTC. Amino acids: CASSVVTPAGRHV.

The chain employs TRBV5-8 and TRBJ1-5; D is undetermined. Trimming left V 1 base short and J 5 bases short, with 7 bases between. The CDR3 has 13 amino acids. The germline CDR1 and CDR2 sequences are SGHTS and YDEGEE. The DNA of the CDR3 is TGTGCCAGCAGCTTGAACTACGATCAGCCCCAGCATTTT. It encodes CASSLNYDQPQHF. Full variable domain (rest looked up from reference TRBV5-8 and TRBJ1-5): EAGVTQSPTHLIKTRGQQATLRCSPISGHTSVYWYQQALGLGLQFLLWYDEGEERNRGNFPPRFSGRQFPNYSSELNVNALELEDSALYLCASSLNYDQPQHFGDGTRLSIL.

The chain combines TRBV18 with TRBJ2-5; D is possibly TRBD2 (5 bases). CDR3 length: 14 amino acids. Germline V gene sequence: CDR1 KGHSH, CDR2 LQKENI. The V end lost 3 bases, the J end lost 5 bases, and 13 bases lay between the germline ends. The CDR3 loop reads CASSPDSREETQYF. DNA for the CDR3: TGTGCCAGCTCACCGGACTCGAGGGAGGAGACCCAGTACTTC.

The gene calls are TRBV28 and TRBJ2-7; possible D gene TRBD1, 5 bases. The V gene's germline CDR1 is MDHEN and CDR2 SYDVKM. V shed 5 bases and J shed 6 bases, with 8 bases lying between them. The CDR3 covers 11 residues. The CDR3 protein is CASSSRVEQYV. CDR3 DNA sequence: TGTGCCAGCAGTAGCAGGGTCGAGCAGTACGTC.

The genes are TRBV5-6 and TRBJ1-1; a possible D gene is TRBD1 (6 bases). The CDR3 is 13 residues long. The V gene lost 4 bases and the J gene lost 1 base, with 8 bases spanning the gap. From germline, CDR1 is SGHDT and CDR2 YYEEEE. The CDR3 region is CASSRTENTEAFF. CDR3 sequence (DNA): TGTGCCAGCAGCCGGACAGAGAACACTGAAGCTTTCTTT.

The chain is built from TRBV28 and TRBJ2-2; TRBD2 agrees at 8 bases. The length of the CDR3 is 16 residues. The V gene's germline CDR1 is MDHEN and CDR2 SYDVKM. The ends lost 1 base at V and 4 bases at J; junction bases unmatched: 5. CDR3 DNA: TGTGCCAGCAGTTTATTTGGGACTAGGGGCACCGGGGAGCTGTTTTTT. Amino acids: CASSLFGTRGTGELFF.

The chain couples TRBV12-3 or TRBV12-4 to TRBJ1-1; 8 bases match TRBD1. The CDR3 length is 12 residues. Trimming cost V 5 bases and J 12 bases; bases outside gene matches: 8. The CDR3 DNA follows: TGTGCCAGCAGTCCGAGACAGGGGTTGACTTTCTTT. This sequence encodes CASSPRQGLTFF.